These 21 T cell receptor beta chains share one sample of origin, sequenced in a study of blood T cell repertoires in COVID-19. The protocol was immunoSEQ multiplex PCR, while the TCRdb copy is restricted to in-frame clones and leaves out a portion. The sample shows some 75,000 clones, around 80% of them seen only once. The sequenced sample was peripheral blood. These receptors came from a man over 45 with COVID-19, enrolled during active disease.

The genes are TRBV6-5 and TRBJ1-3, with 8 bases fitting TRBD1. Germline V gives CDR1 MNHEY, CDR2 SVGAGI. The CDR3 is 14 amino acids. V lost 11 bases, J lost 2 bases, and 8 bases stayed unmatched. CDR3 nucleotides: TGTGCCTGTGCTGAGGACAGGGCTGGAAACACCATATATTTT. Protein product: CACAEDRAGNTIYF.

This sequence joins TRBV4-2 and TRBJ2-1, with 10 bases identical to TRBD2. From germline, CDR1 is LGHNA and CDR2 YNFKEQ. Trimming cost V 0 bases and J 7 bases; bases outside gene matches: 6. This CDR3 is built from 16 residues. CDR3 residues: CASSQDLAGARNEQFF. CDR3 DNA: TGTGCCAGCAGCCAAGACCTAGCGGGAGCTAGGAATGAGCAGTTCTTC.

This rearrangement joins TRBV6-1 to TRBJ2-3; no firm D call. The germline V gene has CDR1 MNHNS and CDR2 SASEGT. The CDR3 totals 16 residues. Trimming left V 3 bases short and J 0 bases short, with 13 bases between. The CDR3 coding sequence is TGTGCCAGCAGTGACTGGCCAGGTACTAGCACAGATACGCAGTATTTT. Protein: CASSDWPGTSTDTQYF.

The chain recombines TRBV7-3 with TRBJ2-1; D gene uncertain. Trimming cost V 5 bases and J 6 bases, with 11 bases left between them. The CDR3 runs to 13 residues. The V gene's germline CDR1 is SGHTA and CDR2 FQGTGA. For the CDR3, the DNA is TGTGCCAGCAGCGATAATACTACCAATGAGCAGTTCTTC. This encodes CASSDNTTNEQFF.

This chain connects TRBV10-3 to TRBJ2-7, with TRBD1 matching 9 bases. The germline V gene encodes CDR1 ENHRY and CDR2 SYGVKD. V gave up 4 bases and J gave up 2 bases; unmatched junction bases: 0. This CDR3 region has 13 residues. In DNA form, the CDR3 reads TGTGCCATCAGTGGACAGGGGGCCTACGAGCAGTACTTC. It yields the protein CAISGQGAYEQYF.

V and J are TRBV19 and TRBJ2-5, with D possibly matching TRBD2 (6 bases). The CDR3 spans 13 residues. The V gene's germline CDR1 is LNHDA and CDR2 SQIVND (reference sequence). Between the trimmed V and J ends, which lost 2 bases and 4 bases, there was a span of 8 bases. The CDR3 nucleotides read TGTGCCAGTAGTATACAGGGAGGAGAGACCCAGTACTTC. Protein product: CASSIQGGETQYF.

Judged by abundance, this clone is medium-sized. The chain links TRBV19 to TRBJ1-5; D possibly corresponds to TRBD1 (6 bases). Germline V gene data show CDR1 as LNHDA and CDR2 as SQIVND (reference sequence). V was shortened by 10 bases and J by 5 bases, with 21 bases between the two germline ends. The CDR3 extends over 15 amino acids. The DNA for the CDR3 is TGTGCCACCCGGGGTCCCGGGACAAGGGATCAGCCCCAGCATTTT. It translates to CATRGPGTRDQPQHF. Complete variable domain (other parts from reference TRBV19 and TRBJ1-5): DGGITQSPKYLFRKEGQNVTLSCEQNLNHDAMYWYRQDPGQGLRLIYYSQIVNDFQKGDIAEGYSVSREKKESFPLTVTSAQKNPTAFYLCATRGPGTRDQPQHFGDGTRLSIL.

This clone is large (0.1 to 1%) by share. The V and J genes are TRBV7-3 and TRBJ2-1; 8 nucleotides align to TRBD2. The J segment lost 5 bases and the V segment lost 5 bases, leaving 8 bases of the junction unmatched. Germline values: CDR1 SGHTA, CDR2 FQGTGA. This CDR3 is built from 15 residues. CDR3 residues: CASSVAGFANNEQFF. DNA for the CDR3: TGTGCCAGCAGCGTAGCGGGATTTGCTAACAATGAGCAGTTCTTC.

This chain joins TRBV5-1 and TRBJ2-7; a weak D match, TRBD1 (5 bases). Germline V gene data show CDR1 as SGHRS and CDR2 as YFSETQ. With 0 bases removed from V and 2 bases from J, the gap between germline ends came to 9 bases. This CDR3 is built from 14 residues. CDR3 DNA sequence: TGCGCCAGCAGCTTGGACAGGAACACCTACGAGCAGTACTTC. This codes for CASSLDRNTYEQYF.

This chain joins TRBV4-2 and TRBJ1-5; TRBD1 aligns across 8 bases. The germline gives CDR1 LGHNA, CDR2 YNFKEQ. This CDR3 region has 15 residues. V shed 5 bases and J 6 bases; nucleotides not matched to a gene: 9. The CDR3 sequence: CASSGVTGATQPQHF. The CDR3 region has the DNA TGTGCCAGCAGCGGCGTGACAGGGGCGACTCAGCCCCAGCATTTT.

The chain employs TRBV4-2 and TRBJ2-1; perhaps TRBD2 as D (6 bases). This CDR3 spans 13 amino acids. Germline V CDR1 and CDR2: LGHNA, YNFKEQ. The V end lost 4 bases, the J end lost 9 bases, and 13 bases lay between the germline ends. CDR3: CASSPTSSAEQFF. DNA of the CDR3: TGTGCCAGCAGCCCGACTAGTTCGGCTGAGCAGTTCTTC.

This clone has more than one count but fewer than ten. This chain links TRBV7-2 with TRBJ2-2; D gene uncertain. The CDR3 is made up of 15 amino acids. CDR1 is SGHTA and CDR2 is FQGNSA in the germline V gene. Trimming shortened V by 1 base and J by 0 bases, and 6 bases separated the two germline ends. The CDR3 sequence: CASSLVSSNTGELFF. The CDR3 DNA reads TGTGCCAGCAGCTTAGTTAGCTCGAACACCGGGGAGCTGTTTTTT.

V gene TRBV5-4 combines with J gene TRBJ2-7; 8 bases line up with TRBD2. With V trimmed by 2 bases and J by 6 bases, 4 bases remained unmatched. Germline CDR1 and CDR2: SGHNT and YYREEE (reference sequence). The CDR3 runs 13 residues. CDR3 region: CASSLAGVGEQYF. CDR3 DNA sequence: TGTGCCAGCAGCTTAGCGGGAGTAGGCGAGCAGTACTTC.

The chain couples TRBV28 to TRBJ2-1; 13 bases are a match to TRBD2. The V gene's germline CDR1 is MDHEN and CDR2 SYDVKM. After removal of 8 bases from V and 4 bases from J, the junction contained 8 bases not matched to a gene. The CDR3 runs to 16 residues. The CDR3 protein is CASGGSTSGRYNEQFF. In DNA, the CDR3 is TGTGCCAGCGGGGGTTCGACTAGCGGGAGGTACAATGAGCAGTTCTTC.

The rearrangement links TRBV5-1 to TRBJ2-3, with 10 bases identical to TRBD2. Germline CDR1 reads SGHRS; CDR2 reads YFSETQ. The CDR3 sequence is 15 residues long. V shed 1 base, J shed 4 bases, and the junction held 3 bases outside the gene matches. The CDR3: CASSLLAGDADTQYF. The CDR3 DNA reads as TGCGCCAGCAGCTTGCTAGCGGGAGATGCAGATACGCAGTATTTT.

The V call is TRBV9, the J call TRBJ2-5; D ambiguous. V dropped 0 bases and J dropped 5 bases, with 14 bases sitting between them. The CDR3 sequence is 15 residues long. CDR1 is SGDLS and CDR2 is YYNGEE in the germline V gene. In DNA, the CDR3 is TGTGCCAGCAGCGTAGGGTCTTTCGGTCGGGAGACCCAGTACTTC. Translated, it gives CASSVGSFGRETQYF.

The chain combines TRBV19 with TRBJ2-3; possibly TRBD1 for D (6 bases). CDR3 length: 16 residues. Germline CDR1 is LNHDA and CDR2 is SQIVND (reference sequence). V gave up 8 bases and J gave up 6 bases, with 24 bases separating them. The CDR3 here is CASSRQDPSTGDTQYF. CDR3 nucleotides: TGTGCCAGTTCCAGACAGGATCCTTCGACGGGGGATACGCAGTATTTT. Full variable domain (remainder filled in from reference TRBV19 and TRBJ2-3): DGGITQSPKYLFRKEGQNVTLSCEQNLNHDAMYWYRQDPGQGLRLIYYSQIVNDFQKGDIAEGYSVSREKKESFPLTVTSAQKNPTAFYLCASSRQDPSTGDTQYFGPGTRLTVL.

The chain joins TRBV28 to TRBJ2-5, with 7 bases matching TRBD1. The CDR3 runs 15 residues. With 2 bases clipped from V and 5 bases from J, the junction kept 8 bases outside the gene matches. Looked up from germline, CDR1 is MDHEN and CDR2 is SYDVKM. Here the CDR3 DNA reads TGTGCCAGCAGTTTACTCGGGACAGCCAGTGAGACCCAGTACTTC. This codes for CASSLLGTASETQYF.

This clone has just a few counts. The CDR3 nucleotides read TGTGCCAGCAGCTTACGCCCCGGGGACGAGCAGTACTTC. This sequence encodes CASSLRPGDEQYF. The rearrangement links TRBV7-3 to TRBJ2-7; a weak D match, TRBD2 (5 bases). V gave up 2 bases and J gave up 5 bases, with 10 bases separating them. CDR3 size: 13 residues. Germline CDR1 and CDR2: SGHTA and FQGTGA. Using reference TRBV7-3 and TRBJ2-7 for the parts outside the CDR3, the full variable domain is GAGVSQTPSNKVTEKGKYVELRCDPISGHTALYWYRQSLGQGPEFLIYFQGTGAADDSGLPNDRFFAVRPEGSVSTLKIQRTERGDSAVYLCASSLRPGDEQYFGPGTRLTVT.

The chain carries TRBV11-3 and TRBJ2-1; no firm D call. The germline V and J ends were trimmed by 5 bases and 7 bases, with 18 bases remaining between them. The CDR3 consists of 15 residues. Germline V CDR1 and CDR2: SGHNT, YENEEA. CDR3 sequence (DNA): TGTGCCAGCAGCCACCCCCCCGCCAGTATGAATGAGCAGTTCTTC. Its protein product is CASSHPPASMNEQFF.

The gene calls are TRBV6-4 and TRBJ1-6; D remains unclear. The V gene's germline CDR1 is MRHNA and CDR2 SNTAGT. Trimming shortened V by 2 bases and J by 7 bases, and 9 bases separated the two germline ends. The CDR3 has 14 residues. CDR3 coding DNA: TGTGCCAGCAGTGACCGGGGAGTGAATTCACCCCTCCACTTT. It codes for CASSDRGVNSPLHF.